This TCR beta chain appears in the sequencing data of a study of beta chain features in type 1 diabetes. Germline trimming cut 3 bases from V and 6 bases from J; bases unmatched to any gene: 7. CDR1 GTSNPN and CDR2 SVGIG come from the germline V gene (reference sequence). The CDR3 extends over 14 amino acids. Of the isolated RNA, all was reverse transcribed, and so the sequenced material was expressed TCRB transcripts. Profiling relied on immunoSEQ multiplex PCR, and the TCRdb table lists in-frame clones only, not all of them. This table holds 220,000 or so clones, 68% found once. This clonotype was sampled from a man aged 30 to 45 in good health. The chain couples TRBV30 to TRBJ2-7; 11 bases line up with TRBD1. Sequenced material: naive CD4+ T cells from blood. This CDR3 is CAWSRDRGIGEQYF. CDR3 sequence (DNA): TGTGCCTGGAGCCGGGACAGGGGGATAGGCGAGCAGTACTTC.